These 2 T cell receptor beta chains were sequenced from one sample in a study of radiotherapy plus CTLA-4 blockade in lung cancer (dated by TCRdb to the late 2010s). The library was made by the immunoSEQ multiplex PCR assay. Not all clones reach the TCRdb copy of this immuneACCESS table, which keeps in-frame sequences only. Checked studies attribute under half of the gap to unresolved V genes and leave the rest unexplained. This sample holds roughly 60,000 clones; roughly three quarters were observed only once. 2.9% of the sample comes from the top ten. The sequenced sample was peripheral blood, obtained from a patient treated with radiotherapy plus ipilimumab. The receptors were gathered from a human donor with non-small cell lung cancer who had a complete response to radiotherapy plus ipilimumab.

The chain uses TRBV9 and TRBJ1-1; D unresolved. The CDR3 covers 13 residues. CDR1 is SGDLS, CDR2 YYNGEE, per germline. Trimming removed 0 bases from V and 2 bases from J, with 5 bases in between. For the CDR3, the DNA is TGTGCCAGCAGCGTAGTGTCTAACACTGAAGCTTTCTTT. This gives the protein CASSVVSNTEAFF.

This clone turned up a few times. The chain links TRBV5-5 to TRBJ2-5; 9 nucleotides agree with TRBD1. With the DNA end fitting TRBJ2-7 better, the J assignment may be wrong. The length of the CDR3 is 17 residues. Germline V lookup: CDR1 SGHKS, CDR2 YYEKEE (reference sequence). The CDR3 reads CASSRTATGGYSYEQYF. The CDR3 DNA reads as TGTGCCAGCAGCCGTACCGCCACAGGGGGCTACTCCTACGAGCAGTACTTC.